One and the same sample provided the 13 T cell receptor beta chains below, sequenced in a study of cytomegalovirus exposure and HLA in healthy donors. The primer mix had 60 Vbeta and 13 Jbeta primers. Sequencing used immunoSEQ multiplex PCR; TCRdb keeps in-frame clones, though not all of them. The profile shows 100,000 to 150,000 clones, about four fifths of them singletons. Sequencing input: PBMCs. The receptor set was obtained from a man between 40 and 49 years old in good health and CMV-seronegative.

This clone was recorded once. V usage is TRBV29-1 and J usage is TRBJ2-1; 11 bases fit TRBD2. CDR1 and CDR2 (germline): SQVTM, ANQGSEA. The CDR3 spans 15 residues. V was clipped by 6 bases and J by 6 bases; unmatched bases: 10. CDR3 residues: CSVDSGGAQSNEQFF. The DNA of the CDR3 is TGCAGCGTCGATAGCGGGGGGGCTCAAAGCAATGAGCAGTTCTTC.

This clone was detected once. The gene calls are TRBV11-2 and TRBJ1-1, with 7 bases fitting TRBD1. V lost 7 bases to trimming and J lost 1 base; unmatched junction nucleotides: 6. Germline V gene data show CDR1 as SGHAT and CDR2 as FQNNGV. The CDR3 runs 14 residues. The chain's CDR3 is CASIGQAANTEAFF. The CDR3 DNA sequence: TGTGCCAGCATCGGACAGGCTGCGAACACTGAAGCTTTCTTT.

The rearrangement uses TRBV5-6 and TRBJ2-7, with no clear D. V lost 3 bases and J 0 bases, leaving 13 bases between the germline ends. Germline V gives CDR1 SGHDT, CDR2 YYEEEE. This CDR3 is 15 amino acids long. The CDR3 protein is CASSSLGRSSYEQYF. The CDR3 coding sequence is TGTGCCAGCAGCTCCCTAGGTAGGTCCTCCTACGAGCAGTACTTC.

The V gene is TRBV19, the J gene TRBJ1-2; TRBD1 matches 12 bases. Unmatched junction bases numbered 4, after V lost 4 bases and J lost 4 bases. The CDR3 covers 15 residues. Looked up from germline, CDR1 is LNHDA and CDR2 is SQIVND (reference sequence). This CDR3 reads CASSTGQGAGYGYTF. CDR3 in DNA: TGTGCCAGTAGTACGGGACAGGGGGCAGGCTATGGCTACACCTTC. The full variable domain, with the rest looked up from reference TRBV19 and TRBJ1-2, is DGGITQSPKYLFRKEGQNVTLSCEQNLNHDAMYWYRQDPGQGLRLIYYSQIVNDFQKGDIAEGYSVSREKKESFPLTVTSAQKNPTAFYLCASSTGQGAGYGYTFGSGTRLTVV.

This clone appeared once. An end of the junction does not agree with germline; a read error may underlie this. The chain has TRBV7-8 and TRBJ2-7; the D gene is possibly TRBD1 (6 bases). CDR3 length: 11 amino acids. Germline-derived CDR1 and CDR2 are SGHVS and FQNEAQ. CDR3 protein: CASSETRDKKF. The CDR3 coding sequence is TGTGCCAGCAGCGAGACCCGGGACAAGAAATTC.

Of note for this clone: Other nucleotide sequences in the sample specify the same CDR3. The chain employs TRBV10-3 and TRBJ1-4, with D possibly matching TRBD1 (5 bases). Germline V gene data show CDR1 as ENHRY and CDR2 as SYGVKD. Trimming took 2 bases from V and 4 from J, leaving 8 bases between them. The CDR3 consists of 14 residues. The CDR3 bases are TGTGCCATCAGTGAGAGGGGCCTTAATGAAAAACTGTTTTTT. Protein: CAISERGLNEKLFF.

This rearrangement joins TRBV29-1 to TRBJ2-2, with 7 bases aligning to TRBD2. The CDR3 is 17 residues long. Trimming removed 5 bases from V and 2 bases from J; junction bases left unmatched: 14. CDR1 SQVTM and CDR2 ANQGSEA come from the germline V gene. The CDR3 nucleotides are TGCAGCGTTCAGGGAGGGAACAGCCGAATAAACACCGGGGAGCTGTTTTTT. Amino acids: CSVQGGNSRINTGELFF.

J is TRBJ2-4 and V is TRBV5-1; 11 nucleotides align to TRBD2. The CDR3 length is 19 residues. CDR1 and CDR2 (germline): SGHRS, YFSETQ. The V segment lost 3 bases and the J segment 0 bases; nucleotides outside the gene matches: 11. In DNA, the CDR3 is TGCGCCAGCAGCTCCGGCGGGACTAGCGGAAACCTAGCCAAAAACATTCAGTACTTC. Its protein is CASSSGGTSGNLAKNIQYF.

This chain joins TRBV5-1 and TRBJ2-1, with D perhaps matching TRBD2 (6 bases). Trimming left V 0 bases short and J 1 base short, with 11 bases between. Per the germline V gene, CDR1 is SGHRS and CDR2 is YFSETQ. The CDR3 is 16 amino acids. The CDR3 DNA reads as TGCGCCAGCAGCTTGGCCAGTGGGGGGTCCTACAATGAGCAGTTCTTC. This gives the protein CASSLASGGSYNEQFF.

The chain recombines TRBV6-5 with TRBJ1-4; possible D gene TRBD1, 5 bases. There are 15 residues in the CDR3. Germline lookup yields CDR1 MNHEY and CDR2 SVGAGI. Trimming removed 2 bases at V and 4 bases at J, with 11 bases between. CDR3 sequence reads: CASSYLPGNNEKLFF. As DNA, the CDR3 is TGTGCCAGCAGTTACCTCCCAGGGAATAATGAAAAACTGTTTTTT.

The chain has TRBV5-8 and TRBJ1-6; unclear D gene. Germline lookup yields CDR1 SGHTS and CDR2 YDEGEE. The CDR3 is made up of 13 amino acids. The V end was cut by 4 bases, the J end by 8 bases, with 10 bases between. The CDR3 loop is CASSRTKDSPLHF. DNA of the CDR3: TGTGCCAGCAGCAGAACTAAGGATTCACCCCTCCACTTT.

This clone turned up a few times. The rearrangement joins TRBV19 to TRBJ1-5; D is unclear. Germline values: CDR1 LNHDA, CDR2 SQIVND (reference sequence). This CDR3 contains 15 residues. V dropped 3 bases and J dropped 3 bases, with 12 bases sitting between them. Written as DNA, the CDR3 is TGTGCCAGTAGTATGTCGGGATTTGACAATCAGCCCCAGCATTTT. Its translation: CASSMSGFDNQPQHF.

The V and J genes are TRBV7-2 and TRBJ2-2; D ambiguous. The CDR3 extends over 16 amino acids. Germline V gives CDR1 SGHTA, CDR2 FQGNSA. V lost 7 bases and J lost 0, with 15 bases in between. This chain's CDR3 is CASTQQYIANTGELFF. In DNA, the CDR3 is TGTGCCAGCACCCAACAGTATATCGCGAACACCGGGGAGCTGTTTTTT.